In its sample, the clone carrying this T cell receptor (beta chain) was seen a few times. Its antigen is not known. 5'RACE with constant-segment primers built TCRalpha and TCRbeta cDNA libraries with UMIs. TCRdb independently ran MiXCR on the 5' RACE reads; one entry per CDR3 protein. The data contain approximately 210,000 distinct CDR3 sequences, around 20% of them singletons. This record belongs to a study of T-cell memory formation after mild COVID-19. Study as a whole: The study found TCR clusters largely donor specific.

Study-wide points: Contracting clones from day 15 to 85 showed balanced CD4/CD8; later expanders favored CD4+. Some SARS-CoV-2-responding clones were already detected in memory before infection.

V dropped 5 bases and J dropped 5; count of bases not matched to a gene: 5. CDR3 length: 13 amino acids. Germline V CDR1 and CDR2: DFQATT, SNEGSKA (reference sequence). The sequenced material came from PBMCs or a T cell subset sorted from them (not recorded which). The chain carries TRBV20-1 and TRBJ2-2; 7 positions agree with TRBD1. This clonotype was sampled from an adult woman who had mild COVID-19 (a few samples of this study predate the infection). Cell type and time point are not known. DNA of the CDR3: TGCAGTGCTCCAGGGACAGCAACCGGGGAGCTGTTTTTT. Its protein product is CSAPGTATGELFF.